The present entry profiles one T cell receptor (beta chain) with its context. The data were taken from a study of blood T cell repertoires in COVID-19. The CDR3 is made up of 14 amino acids. V lost 5 bases to trimming and J lost 7 bases; unmatched junction nucleotides: 7. Germline CDR1 SGHNT, CDR2 YYREEE (reference sequence). Only in-frame clones appear in the TCRdb table, and some are missing; sequencing was by immunoSEQ multiplex PCR. The profile shows tens of thousands of clones, approximately 86% of them singletons. V gene TRBV5-4 combines with J gene TRBJ2-5, with 11 bases lining up with TRBD2. Sequenced sample: peripheral blood. This receptor was obtained from a man aged 70 or older with acute or convalescent COVID-19. The CDR3 region is CASRLTSGGGTQYF. As DNA, the CDR3 is TGTGCCAGCAGACTCACTAGCGGGGGCGGGACCCAGTACTTC.